Below, 17 T cell receptor beta chains from the same sample are listed, as sequenced in a study of neoadjuvant anti-PD-1 for oral cavity cancer. As to time point: after neoadjuvant nivolumab, at surgical resection. Clones were read by immunoSEQ multiplex PCR, and TCRdb kept only the in-frame ones, dropping some. The sample consists of 14,000 or so clones, 75% to 85% of them appearing once. The sample in question was PBMCs, obtained after nivolumab (anti-PD-1) treatment. The receptors were gathered from a person aged 35 to 85 with oral cavity squamous cell carcinoma.

The table lists this clone with a few counts. The rearrangement links TRBV11-2 to TRBJ1-1, with a possible D match to TRBD1 (5 bases). Germline V lookup: CDR1 SGHAT, CDR2 FQNNGV. The CDR3 consists of 14 residues. The V end was cut by 6 bases, the J end by 1 base, with 12 bases between. CDR3 sequence reads: CASRTGRSNTEAFF. The CDR3 DNA reads as TGTGCCAGCAGGACGGGACGATCGAACACTGAAGCTTTCTTT.

The V and J genes are TRBV10-3 and TRBJ1-2; D may be TRBD1 (6 bases). Deletions cut 3 bases from V and 5 bases from J, with 13 bases between. Germline-derived CDR1 and CDR2 are ENHRY and SYGVKD. The length of the CDR3 is 14 residues. This CDR3 is CAISDGLRGYGYTF. CDR3 DNA: TGTGCCATCAGTGATGGCCTTAGGGGGTATGGCTACACCTTC.

V is TRBV19 and J is TRBJ1-2, with D possibly TRBD1 on 5 matching bases. Trimming left V 4 bases short and J 5 bases short, with 11 bases between. Germline V gene data show CDR1 as LNHDA and CDR2 as SQIVND (reference sequence). This CDR3 contains 13 residues. CDR3 DNA: TGTGCCAGTAGTACAGGGTTGTTGTATGGCTACACCTTC. Protein sequence: CASSTGLLYGYTF.

The chain uses TRBV5-1 and TRBJ1-1; 8 nucleotides line up with TRBD1. The CDR3 has 16 residues. Germline-derived CDR1 and CDR2 are SGHRS and YFSETQ. Trimming removed 6 bases from V and 8 bases from J; junction bases left unmatched: 18. The CDR3 coding sequence is TGCGCCAGCATTGCTTCCTCTCCAGGGGGCATGGCGGAAGCTTTCTTT. This translates into CASIASSPGGMAEAFF.

This chain links TRBV19 with TRBJ1-1; the D is unclear. Germline CDR1 and CDR2: LNHDA and SQIVND (reference sequence). Trimming removed 7 bases from V and 3 bases from J, with 12 bases in between. This CDR3 region has 13 residues. CDR3 sequence: CASNTQRDTEAFF. For the CDR3, the DNA is TGTGCCAGTAACACTCAAAGGGACACTGAAGCTTTCTTT.

The chain employs TRBV27 and TRBJ2-2; D uncertain. Germline loops: CDR1 MNHEY, CDR2 SMNVEV (reference sequence). V dropped 7 bases and J dropped 1 base, with 7 bases sitting between them. The CDR3 is 13 amino acids. The DNA of the CDR3 is TGTGCCAGCAAGGCAGGGAACACCGGGGAGCTGTTTTTT. As protein: CASKAGNTGELFF.

The rearrangement uses TRBV25-1 and TRBJ2-5; D uncertain. Trimming left V 2 bases short and J 5 bases short, with 9 bases between. The CDR3 sequence is 13 residues long. The germline V gene encodes CDR1 MGHDK and CDR2 SYGVNS. As DNA, the CDR3 is TGTGCCAGCAGTGAACCTGCAGTGGAGACCCAGTACTTC. It yields the protein CASSEPAVETQYF.

The chain links TRBV9 to TRBJ2-1, with TRBD2 as a possible D gene (5 bases). The CDR3 runs to 16 residues. CDR1 and CDR2 from the germline V gene are SGDLS and YYNGEE. The V end lost 4 bases, the J end lost 7 bases, and 21 bases lay between the germline ends. The CDR3 reads CASSPDLNSDLNEQFF. DNA of the CDR3: TGTGCCAGCAGCCCAGATTTGAATAGCGATCTAAATGAGCAGTTCTTC.

The V call is TRBV4-1, the J call TRBJ1-2; D is ambiguous. The CDR3 covers 12 residues. Germline V gives CDR1 MGHRA, CDR2 YSYEKL. Between the trimmed V and J ends, which lost 6 bases and 1 base, there was a span of 6 bases. As DNA, the CDR3 is TGCGCCAGCAGGGGCTTTAACTATGGCTACACCTTC. Its translation: CASRGFNYGYTF.

The rearrangement uses TRBV2 and TRBJ2-1; TRBD2 matches 7 bases. Germline assignment: CDR1 SNHLY and CDR2 FYNNEI. The CDR3 sequence is 14 residues long. V lost 4 bases and J lost 6; bases outside the gene matches: 6. Here the CDR3 DNA reads TGTGCCAGCAGTGTTTCTAGCGGCCGCAATGAGCAGTTCTTC. Its protein is CASSVSSGRNEQFF.

The chain uses TRBV9 and TRBJ1-5; D is uncertain. This CDR3 is built from 15 residues. V was clipped by 0 bases and J by 1 base, with 8 bases between them. Germline CDR1 is SGDLS and CDR2 is YYNGEE. CDR3 nucleotides: TGTGCCAGCAGCGTAGGTACTATGAGCAATCAGCCCCAGCATTTT. This gives the protein CASSVGTMSNQPQHF.

In its sample, this clone was seen a few times. This rearrangement joins TRBV19 to TRBJ2-5, with 7 bases identical to TRBD1. V gave up 1 base and J gave up 5 bases; unmatched junction bases: 13. This CDR3 is 17 amino acids long. Germline V gene data show CDR1 as LNHDA and CDR2 as SQIVND (reference sequence). The CDR3 is CASSIGPGQFGRETQYF. The CDR3 DNA is TGTGCCAGTAGTATAGGGCCGGGACAGTTCGGGCGTGAGACCCAGTACTTC.

This chain links TRBV2 with TRBJ2-2; 9 positions agree with TRBD1. V gave up 5 bases and J gave up 8 bases; unmatched junction bases: 12. CDR1 is SNHLY, CDR2 FYNNEI, per germline. This CDR3 is built from 16 residues. The CDR3 here is CASSSLRTGVGGELFF. CDR3 sequence (DNA): TGTGCCAGCAGTTCCCTACGGACAGGGGTAGGAGGGGAGCTGTTTTTT. Filled out from reference TRBV2 and TRBJ2-2, the complete variable domain reads EPEVTQTPSHQVTQMGQEVILRCVPISNHLYFYWYRQILGQKVEFLVSFYNNEISEKSEIFDDQFSVERPDGSNFTLKIRSTKLEDSAMYFCASSSLRTGVGGELFFGEGSRLTVL.

This clone was found a few times. V and J are TRBV5-1 and TRBJ2-5, with D possibly TRBD1 on 5 matching bases. Germline CDR1 SGHRS, CDR2 YFSETQ. This CDR3 comprises 18 residues. V was shortened by 0 bases and J by 7 bases, with 25 bases between the two germline ends. The CDR3 loop is CASSLVQGFPPHRVTQYF. The CDR3 region has the DNA TGCGCCAGCAGCTTGGTGCAGGGTTTTCCTCCTCACCGGGTGACCCAGTACTTC.

The rearrangement joins TRBV19 to TRBJ2-6, with D unresolved. V was pared by 5 bases and J by 5 bases, with 22 bases between. In germline, CDR1 is LNHDA, CDR2 SQIVND (reference sequence). The CDR3 totals 18 residues. CDR3 loop: CASSSRMTNHSRANVLTF. DNA for the CDR3: TGTGCCAGTAGTTCTCGAATGACAAATCACAGTCGGGCCAACGTCCTGACTTTC.

This chain uses TRBV27 with TRBJ1-1; 7 bases map to TRBD1. Germline CDR1 and CDR2: MNHEY and SMNVEV (reference sequence). There are 15 residues in the CDR3. Germline trimming cut 2 bases from V and 7 bases from J; bases unmatched to any gene: 10. The CDR3 DNA is TGTGCCAGCAGTTTAGTCGCGGCAGGGGGGGGTGAAGCTTTCTTT. It is translated as CASSLVAAGGGEAFF.

V gene TRBV7-8 combines with J gene TRBJ2-7, with D perhaps TRBD2 (6 bases). Trimming removed 8 bases at V and 0 bases at J, with 8 bases between. The length of the CDR3 is 12 residues. The V gene's germline CDR1 is SGHVS and CDR2 FQNEAQ. The DNA for the CDR3 is TGTGCCAGCGCGGGATTCTCCTACGAGCAGTACTTC. It translates to CASAGFSYEQYF.